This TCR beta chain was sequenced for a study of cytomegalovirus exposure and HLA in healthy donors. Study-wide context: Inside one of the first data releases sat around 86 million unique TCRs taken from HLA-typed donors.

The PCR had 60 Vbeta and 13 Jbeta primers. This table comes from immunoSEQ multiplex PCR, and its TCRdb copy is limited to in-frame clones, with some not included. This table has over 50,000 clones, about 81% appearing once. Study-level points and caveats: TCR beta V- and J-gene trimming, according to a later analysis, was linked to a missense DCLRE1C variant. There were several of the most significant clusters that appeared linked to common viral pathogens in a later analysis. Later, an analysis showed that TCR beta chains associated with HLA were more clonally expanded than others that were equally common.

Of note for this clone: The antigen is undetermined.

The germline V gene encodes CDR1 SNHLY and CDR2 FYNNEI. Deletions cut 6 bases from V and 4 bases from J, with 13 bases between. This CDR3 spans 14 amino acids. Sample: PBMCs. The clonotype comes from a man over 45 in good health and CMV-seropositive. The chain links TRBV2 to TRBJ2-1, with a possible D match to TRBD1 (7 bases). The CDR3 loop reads CASRRDRVYNEQFF. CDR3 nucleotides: TGTGCCAGCAGGCGGGACAGAGTATACAATGAGCAGTTCTTC.